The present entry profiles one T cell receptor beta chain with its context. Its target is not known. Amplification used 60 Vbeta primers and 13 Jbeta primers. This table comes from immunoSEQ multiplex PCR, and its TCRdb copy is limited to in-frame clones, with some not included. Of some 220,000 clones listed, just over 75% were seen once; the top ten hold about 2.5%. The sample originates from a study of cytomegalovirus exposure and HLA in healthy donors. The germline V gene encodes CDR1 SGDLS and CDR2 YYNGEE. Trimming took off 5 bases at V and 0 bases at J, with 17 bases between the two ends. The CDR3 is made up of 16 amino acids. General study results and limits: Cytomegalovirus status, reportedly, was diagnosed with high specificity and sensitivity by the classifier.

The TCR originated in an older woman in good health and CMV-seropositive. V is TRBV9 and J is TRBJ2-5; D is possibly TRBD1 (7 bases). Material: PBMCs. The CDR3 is CASSQSGGRDQETQYF. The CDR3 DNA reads TGTGCCAGCAGTCAATCAGGGGGGCGAGACCAAGAGACCCAGTACTTC.